One sample yielded the 10 T cell receptor beta chains listed below, sequenced in a study of long-term antiretroviral therapy in people with HIV. Runs used v3.0 of the immunoSEQ assay and were done at survey level. Repertoires were generated with immunoSEQ multiplex PCR, while TCRdb's copy carries only in-frame clones and drops some. The data contain about 29,000 clones, approximately 95% of them seen just once; the ten biggest clones take up about 8%. The sequencing used unsorted PBMCs, collected 5.3 years after starting antiretroviral therapy. These receptors were obtained from a man aged 30-40 years with HIV.

The gene calls are TRBV11-3 and TRBJ2-1; 8 bases are shared with TRBD1. CDR1 is SGHNT, CDR2 YENEEA, per germline. This CDR3 region has 16 residues. With 5 bases clipped from V and 3 bases from J, the junction kept 9 bases outside the gene matches. The CDR3 DNA reads as TGTGCCAGCAGCCCCCGGACAGGGAGAGACTACAATGAGCAGTTCTTC. It codes for CASSPRTGRDYNEQFF.

The chain couples TRBV27 to TRBJ2-7; 7 bases align to TRBD2. This CDR3 spans 14 amino acids. V lost 8 bases to trimming and J lost 2 bases; unmatched junction nucleotides: 9. Per the germline V gene, CDR1 is MNHEY and CDR2 is SMNVEV (reference sequence). As DNA, the CDR3 is TGTGCCAGCTATTCGGGAGGACCAACCTACGAGCAGTACTTC. It yields the protein CASYSGGPTYEQYF.

This clone showed up just once. The chain recombines TRBV12-5 with TRBJ1-1; TRBD1 matches at 7 bases. The CDR3 length is 14 residues. CDR1 and CDR2 from the germline V gene are LGHNT and FRNRAP. V was pared by 9 bases and J by 0 bases, with 7 bases of the junction left unmatched. In DNA form, the CDR3 reads TGTGCTAGCAGGGGGGAGAACATGAACACTGAAGCTTTCTTT. Encoded protein: CASRGENMNTEAFF.

This clone was picked up one time. The V gene is TRBV4-1, the J gene TRBJ1-5; D is perhaps TRBD1 (5 bases). Germline-derived CDR1 and CDR2 are MGHRA and YSYEKL. The CDR3 contains 16 residues. With 3 bases removed from V and 7 bases from J, the gap between germline ends came to 19 bases. CDR3: CASSQTGTTVVQPQHF. CDR3 coding DNA: TGCGCCAGCAGCCAGACGGGGACCACGGTTGTGCAGCCCCAGCATTTT.

V and J are TRBV2 and TRBJ1-5, with D unresolved. Trimming left V 3 bases short and J 3 bases short, with 12 bases between. Germline V gives CDR1 SNHLY, CDR2 FYNNEI. This CDR3 is 15 amino acids long. CDR3 sequence reads: CASSEERTVNQPQHF. The DNA for the CDR3 is TGTGCCAGCAGTGAGGAGAGAACAGTCAATCAGCCCCAGCATTTT.

In this sample, this clone turned up once. The V gene is TRBV15, the J gene TRBJ2-7; D perhaps matches TRBD1 (6 bases). Germline CDR1 is LNHNV and CDR2 is YYDKDF (reference sequence). V lost 1 base to trimming and J lost 4 bases, with 11 bases between them. The CDR3 consists of 14 residues. The CDR3 DNA follows: TGTGCCACCAGCAGAGCTGGGGGCGAGTACGAGCAGTACTTC. This codes for CATSRAGGEYEQYF.

The V and J genes are TRBV27 and TRBJ2-1; D unresolved. The germline V and J ends were trimmed by 2 bases and 6 bases, with 2 bases remaining between them. Germline V CDR1 and CDR2: MNHEY, SMNVEV (reference sequence). The CDR3 covers 11 residues. Here the CDR3 reads CASSLRNEQFF. CDR3 coding DNA: TGTGCCAGCAGTTTACGCAATGAGCAGTTCTTC.

The table lists this clone with a count of one. The V call is TRBV6-5, the J call TRBJ2-6, with a weak D call TRBD2 (5 bases). V lost 7 bases, J lost 1 base, and 8 bases lay in between. The CDR3 runs to 14 residues. Germline-derived CDR1 and CDR2 are MNHEY and SVGAGI. CDR3 bases: TGTGCCAGCACGGGGTTTTCTGGGGCCAACGTCCTGACTTTC. Encoded protein: CASTGFSGANVLTF.

The chain joins TRBV11-2 to TRBJ2-3, with TRBD2 matching 8 bases. The CDR3 is 19 residues long. J was trimmed by 0 bases and V by 11 bases; bases with no gene match: 22. In germline, CDR1 is SGHAT, CDR2 FQNNGV. DNA for the CDR3: TGTGCCTCCCCTGAGGGGCCGGCGGGAGGATCAACTAGCACAGATACGCAGTATTTT. Amino acids: CASPEGPAGGSTSTDTQYF.

The rearrangement links TRBV30 to TRBJ2-6; D remains unclear. Germline V gene lookup returns CDR1 GTSNPN and CDR2 SVGIG (reference sequence). The CDR3 is 16 amino acids. V was shortened by 4 bases and J by 0 bases, with 13 bases between the two germline ends. The CDR3 reads CAWTRTAASGANVLTF. CDR3 bases: TGTGCCTGGACCCGAACCGCAGCCTCTGGGGCCAACGTCCTGACTTTC.